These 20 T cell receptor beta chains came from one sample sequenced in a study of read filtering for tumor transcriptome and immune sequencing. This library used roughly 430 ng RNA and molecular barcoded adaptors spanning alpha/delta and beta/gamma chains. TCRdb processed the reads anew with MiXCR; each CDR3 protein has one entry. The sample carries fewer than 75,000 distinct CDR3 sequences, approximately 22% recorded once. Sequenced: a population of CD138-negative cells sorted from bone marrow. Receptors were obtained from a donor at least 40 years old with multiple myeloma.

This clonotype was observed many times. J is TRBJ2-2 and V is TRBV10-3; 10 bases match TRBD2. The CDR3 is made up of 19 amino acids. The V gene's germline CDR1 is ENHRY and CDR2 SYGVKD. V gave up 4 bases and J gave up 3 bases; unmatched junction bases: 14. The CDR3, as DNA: TGTGCCATCAGTGTGCGAGTAGCGGGAGGTCCAATGGACACCGGGGAGCTGTTTTTT. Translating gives CAISVRVAGGPMDTGELFF.

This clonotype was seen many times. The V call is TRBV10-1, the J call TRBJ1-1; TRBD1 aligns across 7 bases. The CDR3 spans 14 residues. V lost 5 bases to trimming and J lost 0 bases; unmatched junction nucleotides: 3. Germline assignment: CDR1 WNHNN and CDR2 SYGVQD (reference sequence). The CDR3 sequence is CASSRDSLNTEAFF. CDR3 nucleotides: TGCGCCAGCAGTCGGGACAGCTTGAACACTGAAGCTTTCTTT.

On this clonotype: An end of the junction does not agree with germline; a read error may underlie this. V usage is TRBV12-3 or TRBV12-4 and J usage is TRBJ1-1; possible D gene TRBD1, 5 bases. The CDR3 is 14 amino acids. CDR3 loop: CASSNRQVNTGAFF. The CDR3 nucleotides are TGTGCCAGCAGTAACAGGCAGGTGAACACTGGAGCTTTCTTT.

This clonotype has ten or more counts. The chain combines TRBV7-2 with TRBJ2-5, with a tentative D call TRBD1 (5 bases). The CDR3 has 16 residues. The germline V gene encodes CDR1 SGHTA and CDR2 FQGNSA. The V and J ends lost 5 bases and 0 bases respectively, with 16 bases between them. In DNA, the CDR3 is TGTGCCAGCAGCGATTGGACACGAAGATACCAAGAGACCCAGTACTTC. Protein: CASSDWTRRYQETQYF.

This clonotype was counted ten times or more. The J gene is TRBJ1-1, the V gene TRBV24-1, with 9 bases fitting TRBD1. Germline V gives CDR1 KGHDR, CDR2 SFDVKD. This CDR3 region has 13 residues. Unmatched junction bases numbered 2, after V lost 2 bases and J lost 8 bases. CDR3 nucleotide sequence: TGTGCCACCAGTGATTCCACAGGGGGCGAAGCTTTCTTT. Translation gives CATSDSTGGEAFF.

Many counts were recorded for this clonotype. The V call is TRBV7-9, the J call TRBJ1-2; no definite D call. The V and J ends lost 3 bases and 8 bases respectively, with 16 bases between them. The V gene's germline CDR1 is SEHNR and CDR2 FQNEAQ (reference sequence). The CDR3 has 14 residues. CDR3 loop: CASSLGRPLDGYTF. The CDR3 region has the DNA TGTGCCAGCAGCTTGGGCAGGCCTCTTGACGGCTACACCTTC.

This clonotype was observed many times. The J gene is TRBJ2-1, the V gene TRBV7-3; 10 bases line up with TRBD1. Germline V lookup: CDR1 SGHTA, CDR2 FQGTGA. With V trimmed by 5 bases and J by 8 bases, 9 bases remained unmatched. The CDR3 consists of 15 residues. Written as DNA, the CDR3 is TGTGCCAGCAGCCCCGGGACAGGGGCATACGATGAGCAGTTCTTC. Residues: CASSPGTGAYDEQFF.

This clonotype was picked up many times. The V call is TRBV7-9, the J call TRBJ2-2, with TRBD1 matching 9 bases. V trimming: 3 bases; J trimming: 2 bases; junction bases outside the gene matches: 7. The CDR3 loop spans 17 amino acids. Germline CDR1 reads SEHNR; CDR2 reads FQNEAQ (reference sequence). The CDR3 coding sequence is TGTGCCAGCAGCTTCGTGGCGGGACAGGGTAACACCGGGGAGCTGTTTTTT. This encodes CASSFVAGQGNTGELFF. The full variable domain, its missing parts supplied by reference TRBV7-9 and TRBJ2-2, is DTGVSQNPRHKITKRGQNVTFRCDPISEHNRLYWYRQTLGQGPEFLTYFQNEAQLEKSRLLSDRFSAERPKGSFSTLEIQRTEQGDSAMYLCASSFVAGQGNTGELFFGEGSRLTVL.

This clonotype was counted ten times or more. CDR3 sequence: CASSSGQVGEQYF. DNA for the CDR3: TGTGCCAGCAGCAGCGGACAGGTGGGCGAGCAGTACTTC. This chain uses TRBV11-2 with TRBJ2-7; TRBD1 agrees at 7 bases. The CDR3 sequence is 13 residues long. Germline lookup yields CDR1 SGHAT and CDR2 FQNNGV. Losses at the gene ends were 5 bases for V and 6 bases for J; bases not matched to a gene: 7.

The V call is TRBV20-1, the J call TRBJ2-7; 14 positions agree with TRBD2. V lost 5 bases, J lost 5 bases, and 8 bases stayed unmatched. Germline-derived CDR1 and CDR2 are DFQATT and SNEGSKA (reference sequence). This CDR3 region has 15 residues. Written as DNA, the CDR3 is TGCAGTGCTCAACAGACTAGCGGGGGGGCCAACGAGCAGTACTTC. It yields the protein CSAQQTSGGANEQYF.

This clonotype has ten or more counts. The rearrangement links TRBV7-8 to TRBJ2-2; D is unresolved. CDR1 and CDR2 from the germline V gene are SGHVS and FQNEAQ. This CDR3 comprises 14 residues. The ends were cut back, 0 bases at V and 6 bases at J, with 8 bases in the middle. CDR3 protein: CASSLARGAGELFF. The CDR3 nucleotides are TGTGCCAGCAGCTTAGCCCGCGGAGCCGGGGAGCTGTTTTTT.

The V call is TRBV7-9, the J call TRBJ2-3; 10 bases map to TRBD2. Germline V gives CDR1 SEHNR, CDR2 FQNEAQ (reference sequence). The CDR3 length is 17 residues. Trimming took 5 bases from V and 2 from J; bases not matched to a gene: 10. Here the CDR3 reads CASSQLSGTSATDTQYF. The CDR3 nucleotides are TGTGCCAGCAGCCAATTATCCGGGACTAGCGCCACAGATACGCAGTATTTT.

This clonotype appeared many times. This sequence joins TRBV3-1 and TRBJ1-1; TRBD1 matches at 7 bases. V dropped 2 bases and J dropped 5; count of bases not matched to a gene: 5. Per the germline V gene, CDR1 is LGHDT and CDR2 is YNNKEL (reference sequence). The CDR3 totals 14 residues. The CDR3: CASSQSAGGTEAFF. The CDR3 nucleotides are TGTGCCAGCAGCCAATCAGCAGGGGGGACTGAAGCTTTCTTT. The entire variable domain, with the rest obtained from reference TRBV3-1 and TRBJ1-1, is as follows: DTAVSQTPKYLVTQMGNDKSIKCEQNLGHDTMYWYKQDSKKFLKIMFSYNNKELIINETVPNRFSPKSPDKAHLNLHINSLELGDSAVYFCASSQSAGGTEAFFGQGTRLTVV.

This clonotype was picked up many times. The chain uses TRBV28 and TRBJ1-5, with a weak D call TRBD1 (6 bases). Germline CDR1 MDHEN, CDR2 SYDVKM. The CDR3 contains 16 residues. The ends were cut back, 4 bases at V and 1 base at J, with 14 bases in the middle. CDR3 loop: CASSSLTGSSNQPQHF. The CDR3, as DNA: TGTGCCAGCAGTTCTCTAACAGGGTCGAGCAATCAGCCCCAGCATTTT.

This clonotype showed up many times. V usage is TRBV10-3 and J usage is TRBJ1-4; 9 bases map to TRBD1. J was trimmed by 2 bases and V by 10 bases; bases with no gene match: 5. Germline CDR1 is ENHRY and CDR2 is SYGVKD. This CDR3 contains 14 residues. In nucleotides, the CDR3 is TGTGCCACCAGACAGGGGGAGACTAATGAAAAACTGTTTTTT. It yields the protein CATRQGETNEKLFF.

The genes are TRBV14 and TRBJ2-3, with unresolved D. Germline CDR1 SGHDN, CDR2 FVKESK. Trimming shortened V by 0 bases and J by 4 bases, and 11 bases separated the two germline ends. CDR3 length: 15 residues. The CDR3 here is CASSQEAVSADTQYF. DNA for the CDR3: TGTGCCAGCAGCCAAGAGGCAGTTTCGGCAGATACGCAGTATTTT. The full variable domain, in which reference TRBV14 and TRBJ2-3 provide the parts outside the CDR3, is EAGVTQFPSHSVIEKGQTVTLRCDPISGHDNLYWYRRVMGKEIKFLLHFVKESKQDESGMPNNRFLAERTGGTYSTLKVQPAELEDSGVYFCASSQEAVSADTQYFGPGTRLTVL.

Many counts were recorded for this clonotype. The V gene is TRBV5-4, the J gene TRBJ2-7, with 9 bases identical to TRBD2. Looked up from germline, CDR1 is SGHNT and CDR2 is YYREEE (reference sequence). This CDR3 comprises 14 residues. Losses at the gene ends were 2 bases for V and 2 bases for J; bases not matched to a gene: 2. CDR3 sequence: CASSFSGSTYEQYF. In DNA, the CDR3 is TGTGCCAGCAGCTTTAGCGGGAGTACCTACGAGCAGTACTTC.

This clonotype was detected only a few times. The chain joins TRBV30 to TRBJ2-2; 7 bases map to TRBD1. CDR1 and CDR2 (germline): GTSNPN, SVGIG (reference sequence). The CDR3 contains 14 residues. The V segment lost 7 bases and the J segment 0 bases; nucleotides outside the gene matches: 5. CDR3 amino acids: CASTGTANTGELFF. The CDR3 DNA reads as TGTGCCTCGACGGGGACAGCGAACACCGGGGAGCTGTTTTTT.

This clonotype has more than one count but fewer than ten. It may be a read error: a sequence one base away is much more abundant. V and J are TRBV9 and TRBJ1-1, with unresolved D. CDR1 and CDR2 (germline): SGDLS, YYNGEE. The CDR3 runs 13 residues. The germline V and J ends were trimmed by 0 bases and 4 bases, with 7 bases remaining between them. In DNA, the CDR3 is TGTGCCAGCAGCGTAGGATCGATCACTGAAGCTTTCTTT. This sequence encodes CASSVGSITEAFF.

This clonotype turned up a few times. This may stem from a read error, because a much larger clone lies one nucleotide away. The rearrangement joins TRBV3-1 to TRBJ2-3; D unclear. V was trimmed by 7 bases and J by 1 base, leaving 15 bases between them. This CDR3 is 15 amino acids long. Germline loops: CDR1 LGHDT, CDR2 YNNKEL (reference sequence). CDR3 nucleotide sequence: TGTGCCAGCAACCAGTACAGTATTGGCACAGATACGCAGTATTTT. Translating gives CASNQYSIGTDTQYF.